This T cell receptor (beta chain) was recorded in a study of blood T cell repertoires in COVID-19. Background on the study: Sites in the United States, Italy and Spain provided acute and convalescent COVID-19 samples. In each case, the material was cDNA or gDNA derived from T cells, B-cell-depleted T cells, or PBMCs.

Per the authors' pipeline: Reference gene primer amplification gave estimated nucleated cell counts. Here immunoSEQ multiplex PCR was the method, and the copy in TCRdb shows in-frame clones only, minus some. The V and J calls and clone size come from that table; D and trimming were worked out from the DNA. The sample lists 130,000 to 150,000 clones, 70% to 90% seen once, with around 2.5% in the top ten. Unmatched junction bases numbered 7, after V lost 7 bases and J lost 7 bases. This CDR3 contains 13 residues. Germline CDR1 reads SQVTM; CDR2 reads ANQGSEA. The chain has TRBV29-1 and TRBJ2-2, with 9 bases lining up with TRBD1. The sample comprised peripheral blood. The clonotype originates from a human donor with acute or convalescent COVID-19. The donor label of this sample is uncertain. CDR3 bases: TGCAGCGGAGGGACAGGGTTGATCGGGGAGCTGTTTTTT. Translated: CSGGTGLIGELFF.